This T cell receptor (beta chain) was recovered during a study of preoperative IRX-2 immunotherapy in early breast cancer. Treatment defined: preoperative locoregional IRX-2 cytokine immunotherapy. This phase Ib study tested locoregional IRX-2 cytokine immunotherapy given before surgery. Only in-frame clones appear in the TCRdb table, and some are missing; sequencing was by immunoSEQ multiplex PCR. This table holds around 88,000 clones, 86% found once. CDR1 SGHDN and CDR2 FVKESK come from the germline V gene. J gave up 3 bases and V 1 base, and 9 bases lay outside the gene matches. The CDR3 is 16 amino acids.

The clonotype originates from a human donor with breast cancer. The rearrangement links TRBV14 to TRBJ2-7; TRBD1 agrees at 7 bases. The input for sequencing was tumor tissue, taken after IRX-2 immunotherapy. CDR3 in DNA: TGTGCCAGCAGCCAAGGACAGGGTCGATCCCTCTACGAGCAGTACTTC. This encodes CASSQGQGRSLYEQYF.